The 18 T cell receptor beta chains in this list originate from one sample, sequenced in a study of CD4+ T cells in melanoma. Sequenced by immunoSEQ multiplex PCR; TCRdb stores in-frame clones only, minus some. The data hold around 15,000 clones, with roughly 83% observed a single time. The source material was cells from a culture (not recorded whether cultured in vitro). The receptor set was obtained from a human donor with melanoma.

V gene TRBV5-1 combines with J gene TRBJ1-3; 9 nucleotides match TRBD1. Losses at the gene ends were 4 bases for V and 4 bases for J; bases not matched to a gene: 3. The CDR3 has 14 residues. Germline V gene lookup returns CDR1 SGHRS and CDR2 YFSETQ. The CDR3 DNA follows: TGCGCCAGCAGCGCCGGGACAGGGGGAAACACCATATATTTT. Translated: CASSAGTGGNTIYF.

This clone came up a few times. The chain has TRBV7-3 and TRBJ2-5; D may be TRBD2 (6 bases). V was clipped by 4 bases and J by 2 bases, with 11 bases between them. The CDR3 is made up of 14 amino acids. Germline V CDR1 and CDR2: SGHTA, FQGTGA. The chain's CDR3 is CASSSSTSQETQYF. The CDR3 bases are TGTGCCAGCAGCTCCTCGACTAGTCAAGAGACCCAGTACTTC.

This clone was detected only once. The chain is built from TRBV5-1 and TRBJ2-7; D is undetermined. V was shortened by 0 bases and J by 2 bases, with 12 bases between the two germline ends. Germline V gene sequence: CDR1 SGHRS, CDR2 YFSETQ. The CDR3 consists of 15 residues. The chain's CDR3 is CASSLGPTETYEQYF. For the CDR3, the DNA is TGCGCCAGCAGCTTGGGACCTACAGAAACCTACGAGCAGTACTTC. The variable domain in full, with the rest retrieved from reference TRBV5-1 and TRBJ2-7, is KAGVTQTPRYLIKTRGQQVTLSCSPISGHRSVSWYQQTPGQGLQFLFEYFSETQRNKGNFPGRFSGRQFSNSRSEMNVSTLELGDSALYLCASSLGPTETYEQYFGPGTRLTVT.

The rearrangement uses TRBV19 and TRBJ2-2, with 8 bases fitting TRBD1. After removal of 5 bases from V and 4 bases from J, the junction contained 15 bases not matched to a gene. Germline V gene sequence: CDR1 LNHDA, CDR2 SQIVND (reference sequence). The CDR3 runs to 18 residues. For the CDR3, the DNA is TGTGCCAGTAGTTCTTTCCGGACAGGGCTTGGGGCCACCGGGGAGCTGTTTTTT. It encodes CASSSFRTGLGATGELFF.

This sequence joins TRBV7-2 and TRBJ2-2; the D is unclear. The V and J ends lost 3 bases and 4 bases respectively, with 15 bases between them. Germline CDR1 is SGHTA and CDR2 is FQGNSA. The CDR3 consists of 16 residues. In DNA, the CDR3 is TGTGCCAGCAGCTTCGTCGGGTTCAGCCCCACCGGGGAGCTGTTTTTT. Its translation: CASSFVGFSPTGELFF.

CDR3 in DNA: TGCGCCAGCAGCTTGGACGGATTCAATCAGCCCCAGCATTTT. This encodes CASSLDGFNQPQHF. The chain uses TRBV5-1 and TRBJ1-5; D is unresolved. Trimming left V 0 bases short and J 3 bases short, with 7 bases between. The CDR3 spans 14 residues. Germline V lookup: CDR1 SGHRS, CDR2 YFSETQ.

The J gene is TRBJ1-3, the V gene TRBV7-6; D ambiguous. Germline loops: CDR1 SGHVS, CDR2 FNYEAQ. This CDR3 comprises 13 residues. V lost 4 bases to trimming and J lost 5 bases, with 9 bases between them. As DNA, the CDR3 is TGTGCCAGCAGCTCAGGAGCCCGAAACACCATATATTTT. It is translated as CASSSGARNTIYF.

The chain couples TRBV7-6 to TRBJ1-3, with no clear D. This CDR3 region has 12 residues. Between the trimmed V and J ends, which lost 5 bases and 8 bases, there was a span of 10 bases. Germline-derived CDR1 and CDR2 are SGHVS and FNYEAQ. The CDR3 region has the DNA TGTGCCAGCAGCAGGGTCGGGGACACCATATATTTT. Amino acids: CASSRVGDTIYF.

The gene calls are TRBV11-2 and TRBJ2-1; D not certain. Germline V CDR1 and CDR2: SGHAT, FQNNGV. V was trimmed by 1 base and J by 1 base, leaving 2 bases between them. The CDR3 is made up of 13 amino acids. CDR3 residues: CASSLGSYNEQFF. The CDR3 coding sequence is TGTGCCAGCAGCTTAGGGTCCTACAATGAGCAGTTCTTC.

The V and J genes are TRBV5-1 and TRBJ2-7; possibly TRBD1 or TRBD2 for D (5 bases each). The CDR3 loop spans 14 amino acids. The V gene lost 0 bases and the J gene lost 3 bases, with 10 bases spanning the gap. Germline V gives CDR1 SGHRS, CDR2 YFSETQ. The CDR3 nucleotides read TGCGCCAGCAGCTTGGGGGGCGCGGGCTACGAGCAGTACTTC. Translated: CASSLGGAGYEQYF. The entire variable domain, with the rest obtained from reference TRBV5-1 and TRBJ2-7, is as follows: KAGVTQTPRYLIKTRGQQVTLSCSPISGHRSVSWYQQTPGQGLQFLFEYFSETQRNKGNFPGRFSGRQFSNSRSEMNVSTLELGDSALYLCASSLGGAGYEQYFGPGTRLTVT.

This chain uses TRBV7-2 with TRBJ2-5; 7 positions agree with TRBD1. The CDR3 is made up of 14 amino acids. Germline V CDR1 and CDR2: SGHTA, FQGNSA. Trimming at V came to 4 bases and at J to 7 bases, leaving 9 bases not matched to a gene. CDR3 sequence reads: CASSYPEGAGTQYF. DNA for the CDR3: TGTGCCAGCAGCTATCCCGAGGGGGCCGGGACCCAGTACTTC.

This clone was seen only once. The rearrangement links TRBV2 to TRBJ1-1, with D hard to call. Germline loops: CDR1 SNHLY, CDR2 FYNNEI. The CDR3 runs to 13 residues. Trimming left V 7 bases short and J 0 bases short, with 9 bases between. CDR3 sequence: CASIKQMNTEAFF. CDR3 DNA sequence: TGTGCCAGCATCAAACAGATGAACACTGAAGCTTTCTTT.

The chain couples TRBV6-5 to TRBJ2-7; maybe TRBD1 (6 bases). Trimming shortened V by 1 base and J by 2 bases, and 12 bases separated the two germline ends. CDR1 MNHEY and CDR2 SVGAGI come from the germline V gene. The length of the CDR3 is 15 residues. CDR3 sequence (DNA): TGTGCCAGCAGTTACTTGGGGACAACGACCTACGAGCAGTACTTC. Protein product: CASSYLGTTTYEQYF.

This rearrangement joins TRBV5-4 to TRBJ1-4, with TRBD1 matching over 7 bases. In germline, CDR1 is SGHNT, CDR2 YYREEE (reference sequence). V trimming: 4 bases; J trimming: 8 bases; junction bases outside the gene matches: 5. This CDR3 has 13 amino acids. The CDR3 region has the DNA TGTGCCAGCAGCCCTGGACAGGCGGAAAAACTGTTTTTT. It is translated as CASSPGQAEKLFF.

The rearrangement uses TRBV4-1 and TRBJ2-3; 7 nucleotides agree with TRBD2. The CDR3 consists of 14 residues. The V gene end was trimmed by 7 bases and the J gene end by 3 bases; junction bases not matched to a gene: 7. Germline V gene sequence: CDR1 MGHRA, CDR2 YSYEKL. The CDR3 is CASNPSSGTDTQYF. CDR3 DNA: TGCGCCAGCAACCCTTCTAGCGGTACAGATACGCAGTATTTT.

This rearrangement joins TRBV5-4 to TRBJ1-2, with a weak D call TRBD1 (6 bases). V gave up 2 bases and J gave up 5 bases, with 16 bases separating them. This CDR3 is built from 15 residues. The germline V gene encodes CDR1 SGHNT and CDR2 YYREEE (reference sequence). The CDR3 DNA is TGTGCCAGCAGCTTTTCTAACCGGGGGCAATATGGCTACACCTTC. Amino acids: CASSFSNRGQYGYTF.

The rearrangement uses TRBV6-5 and TRBJ2-5; 10 bases map to TRBD1. V gave up 6 bases and J gave up 4 bases; unmatched junction bases: 8. There are 15 residues in the CDR3. Germline V lookup: CDR1 MNHEY, CDR2 SVGAGI. CDR3 amino acids: CASRNPGQGSETQYF. The CDR3 DNA is TGTGCCAGCAGGAACCCGGGACAGGGGTCAGAGACCCAGTACTTC.

The rearrangement links TRBV5-1 to TRBJ2-5; maybe TRBD2 (6 bases). Trimming took off 1 base at V and 5 bases at J, with 12 bases between the two ends. Germline V lookup: CDR1 SGHRS, CDR2 YFSETQ. CDR3 length: 14 amino acids. CDR3 loop: CASSLWGDGETQYF. CDR3 sequence (DNA): TGCGCCAGCAGCTTGTGGGGGGACGGGGAGACCCAGTACTTC.